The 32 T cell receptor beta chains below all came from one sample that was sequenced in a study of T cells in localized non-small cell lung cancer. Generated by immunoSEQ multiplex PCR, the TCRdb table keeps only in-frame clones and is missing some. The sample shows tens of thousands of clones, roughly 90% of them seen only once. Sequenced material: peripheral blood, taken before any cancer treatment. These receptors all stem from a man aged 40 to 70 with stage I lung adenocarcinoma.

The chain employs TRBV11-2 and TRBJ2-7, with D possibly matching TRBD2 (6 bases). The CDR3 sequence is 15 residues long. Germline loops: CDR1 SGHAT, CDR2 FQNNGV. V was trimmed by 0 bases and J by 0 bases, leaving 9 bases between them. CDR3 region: CASSLDPGSSYEQYF. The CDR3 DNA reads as TGTGCCAGCAGCTTAGATCCCGGGAGCTCCTACGAGCAGTACTTC. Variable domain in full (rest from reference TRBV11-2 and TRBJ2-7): EAGVAQSPRYKIIEKRQSVAFWCNPISGHATLYWYQQILGQGPKLLIQFQNNGVVDDSQLPKDRFSAERLKGVDSTLKIQPAKLEDSAVYLCASSLDPGSSYEQYFGPGTRLTVT.

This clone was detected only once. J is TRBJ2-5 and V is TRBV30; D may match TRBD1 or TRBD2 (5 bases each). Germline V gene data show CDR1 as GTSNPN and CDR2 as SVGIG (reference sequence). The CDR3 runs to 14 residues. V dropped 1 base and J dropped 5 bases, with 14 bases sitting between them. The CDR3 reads CAWSGEGSRETQYF. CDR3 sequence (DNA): TGTGCCTGGAGTGGCGAGGGGTCCCGGGAGACCCAGTACTTC.

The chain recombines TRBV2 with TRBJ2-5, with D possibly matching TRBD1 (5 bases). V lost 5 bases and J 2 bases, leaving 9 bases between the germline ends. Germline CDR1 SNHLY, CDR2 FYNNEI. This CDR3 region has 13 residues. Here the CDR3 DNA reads TGTGCCAGCAGTAGGGGCTTGCAAGAGACCCAGTACTTC. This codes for CASSRGLQETQYF. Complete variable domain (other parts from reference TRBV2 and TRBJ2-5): EPEVTQTPSHQVTQMGQEVILRCVPISNHLYFYWYRQILGQKVEFLVSFYNNEISEKSEIFDDQFSVERPDGSNFTLKIRSTKLEDSAMYFCASSRGLQETQYFGPGTRLLVL.

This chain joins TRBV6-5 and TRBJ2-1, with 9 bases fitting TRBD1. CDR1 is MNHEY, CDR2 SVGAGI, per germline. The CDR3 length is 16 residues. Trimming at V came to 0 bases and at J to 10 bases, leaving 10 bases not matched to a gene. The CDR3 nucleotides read TGTGCCAGCAGTTACTCGAGGGGACAGGGAGTAAAGGAGCAGTTCTTC. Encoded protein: CASSYSRGQGVKEQFF.

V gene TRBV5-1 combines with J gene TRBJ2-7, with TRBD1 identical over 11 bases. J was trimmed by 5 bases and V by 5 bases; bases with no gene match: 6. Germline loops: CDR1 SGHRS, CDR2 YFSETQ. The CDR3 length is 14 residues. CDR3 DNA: TGCGCCAGCAGGCTGGACAGGGGGCTCAACGAGCAGTACTTC. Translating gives CASRLDRGLNEQYF.

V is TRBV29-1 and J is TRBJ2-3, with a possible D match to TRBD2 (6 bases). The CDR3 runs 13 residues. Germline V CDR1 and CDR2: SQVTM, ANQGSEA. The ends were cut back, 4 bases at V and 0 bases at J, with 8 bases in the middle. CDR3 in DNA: TGCAGCGTTGGGGGGGATAGCACAGATACGCAGTATTTT. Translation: CSVGGDSTDTQYF.

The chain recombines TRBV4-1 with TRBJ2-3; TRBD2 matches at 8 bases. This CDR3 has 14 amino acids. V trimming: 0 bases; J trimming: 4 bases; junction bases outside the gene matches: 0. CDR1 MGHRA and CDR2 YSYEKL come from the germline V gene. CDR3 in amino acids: CASSQETSADTQYF. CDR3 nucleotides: TGCGCCAGCAGCCAAGAGACTAGCGCAGATACGCAGTATTTT.

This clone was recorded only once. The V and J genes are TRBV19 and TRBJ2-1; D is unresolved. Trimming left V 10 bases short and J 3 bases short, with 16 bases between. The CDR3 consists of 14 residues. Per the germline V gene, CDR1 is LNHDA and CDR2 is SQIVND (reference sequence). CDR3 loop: CATTPRPDYNEQFF. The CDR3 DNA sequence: TGTGCCACCACGCCCCGTCCGGACTACAATGAGCAGTTCTTC.

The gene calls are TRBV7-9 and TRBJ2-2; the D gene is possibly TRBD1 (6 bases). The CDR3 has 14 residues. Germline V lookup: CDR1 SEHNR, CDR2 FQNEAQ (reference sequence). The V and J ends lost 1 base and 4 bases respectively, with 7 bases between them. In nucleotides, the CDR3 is TGTGCCAGCAGCTTAGGAGGGGGCACCGGGGAGCTGTTTTTT. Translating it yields CASSLGGGTGELFF.

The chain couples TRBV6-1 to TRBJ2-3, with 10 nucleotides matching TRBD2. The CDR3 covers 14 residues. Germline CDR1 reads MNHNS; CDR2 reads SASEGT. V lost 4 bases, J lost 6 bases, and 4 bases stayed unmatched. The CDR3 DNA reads TGTGCCAGCAGTGCTCTAGCGGGAGCGGATACGCAGTATTTT. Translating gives CASSALAGADTQYF.

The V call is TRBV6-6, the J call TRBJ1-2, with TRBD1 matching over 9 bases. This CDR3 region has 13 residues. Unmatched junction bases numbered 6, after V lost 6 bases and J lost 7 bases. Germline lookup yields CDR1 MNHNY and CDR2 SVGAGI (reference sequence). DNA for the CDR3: TGTGCCAGCAGGAAACAGGGGGCGCCTGGCTACACCTTC. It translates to CASRKQGAPGYTF.

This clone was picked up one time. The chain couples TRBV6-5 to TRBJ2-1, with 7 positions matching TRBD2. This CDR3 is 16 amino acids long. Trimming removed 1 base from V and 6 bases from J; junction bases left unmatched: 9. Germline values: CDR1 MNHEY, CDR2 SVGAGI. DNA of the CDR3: TGTGCCAGCAGTTACTACGGGGGAGGGGCACGCAATGAGCAGTTCTTC. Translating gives CASSYYGGGARNEQFF.

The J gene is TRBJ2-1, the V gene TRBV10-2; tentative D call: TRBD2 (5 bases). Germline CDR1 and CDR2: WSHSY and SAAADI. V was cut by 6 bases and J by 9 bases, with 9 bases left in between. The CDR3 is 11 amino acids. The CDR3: CASSKGAEQFF. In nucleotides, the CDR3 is TGCGCCAGCAGCAAGGGAGCTGAGCAGTTCTTC.

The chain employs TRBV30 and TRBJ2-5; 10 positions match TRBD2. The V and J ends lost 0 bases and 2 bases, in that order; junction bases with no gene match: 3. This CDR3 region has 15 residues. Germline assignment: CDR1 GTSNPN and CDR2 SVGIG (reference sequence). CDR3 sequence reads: CAWSVLAGIQETQYF. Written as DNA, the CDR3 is TGTGCCTGGAGTGTACTAGCGGGAATTCAAGAGACCCAGTACTTC.

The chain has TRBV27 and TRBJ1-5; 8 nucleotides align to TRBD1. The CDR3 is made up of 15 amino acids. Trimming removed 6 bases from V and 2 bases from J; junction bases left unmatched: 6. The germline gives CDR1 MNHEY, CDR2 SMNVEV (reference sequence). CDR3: CASRPQGARNQPQHF. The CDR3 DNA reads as TGTGCCAGCAGACCGCAGGGGGCACGCAATCAGCCCCAGCATTTT.

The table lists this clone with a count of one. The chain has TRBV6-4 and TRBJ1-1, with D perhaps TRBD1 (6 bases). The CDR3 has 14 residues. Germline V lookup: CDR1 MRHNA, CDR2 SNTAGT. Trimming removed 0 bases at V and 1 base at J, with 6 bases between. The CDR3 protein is CASSDSDRNTEAFF. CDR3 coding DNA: TGTGCCAGCAGTGACTCGGACAGGAACACTGAAGCTTTCTTT.

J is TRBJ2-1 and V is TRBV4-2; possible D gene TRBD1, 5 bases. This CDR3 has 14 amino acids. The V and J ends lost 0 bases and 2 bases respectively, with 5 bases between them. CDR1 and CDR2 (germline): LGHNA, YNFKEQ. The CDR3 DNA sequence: TGTGCCAGCAGCCAAGACAGGGCCTACAATGAGCAGTTCTTC. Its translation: CASSQDRAYNEQFF.

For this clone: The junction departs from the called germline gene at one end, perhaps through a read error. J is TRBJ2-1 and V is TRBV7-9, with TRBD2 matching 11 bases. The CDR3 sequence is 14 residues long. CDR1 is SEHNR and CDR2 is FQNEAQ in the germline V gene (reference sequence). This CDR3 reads CASSLAGGTGEQFF. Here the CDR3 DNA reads TGTGCCAGCAGCCTAGCGGGAGGTACGGGTGAGCAGTTCTTC.

The CDR3 nucleotides read TGTGCCAGCAGCTTCGCGGGGCTAGACACCGGGGAGCTGTTTTTT. Translation: CASSFAGLDTGELFF. This chain links TRBV5-4 with TRBJ2-2, with D possibly matching TRBD2 (6 bases). CDR3 length equals 15 residues. Germline CDR1 is SGHNT and CDR2 is YYREEE (reference sequence). The V gene lost 2 bases and the J gene lost 3 bases, with 11 bases spanning the gap.

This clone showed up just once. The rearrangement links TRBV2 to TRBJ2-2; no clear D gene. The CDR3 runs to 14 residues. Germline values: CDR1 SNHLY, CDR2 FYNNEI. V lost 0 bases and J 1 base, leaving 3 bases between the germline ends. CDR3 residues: CASSEAENTGELFF. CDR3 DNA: TGTGCCAGCAGTGAAGCAGAGAACACCGGGGAGCTGTTTTTT. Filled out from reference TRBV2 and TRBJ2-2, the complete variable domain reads EPEVTQTPSHQVTQMGQEVILRCVPISNHLYFYWYRQILGQKVEFLVSFYNNEISEKSEIFDDQFSVERPDGSNFTLKIRSTKLEDSAMYFCASSEAENTGELFFGEGSRLTVL.

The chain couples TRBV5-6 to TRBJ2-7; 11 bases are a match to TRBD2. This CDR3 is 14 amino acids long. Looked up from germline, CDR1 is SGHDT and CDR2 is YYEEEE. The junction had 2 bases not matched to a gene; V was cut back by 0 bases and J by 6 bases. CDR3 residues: CASSLVAGGGEQYF. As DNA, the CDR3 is TGTGCCAGCAGCTTGGTAGCGGGAGGGGGCGAGCAGTACTTC.

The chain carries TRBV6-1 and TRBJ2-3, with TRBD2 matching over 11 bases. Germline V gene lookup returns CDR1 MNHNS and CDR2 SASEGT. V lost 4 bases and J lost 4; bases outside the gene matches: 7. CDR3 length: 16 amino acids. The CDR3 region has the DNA TGTGCCAGCAGTGCCCCTATAGCGGGAGGGTCAGATACGCAGTATTTT. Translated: CASSAPIAGGSDTQYF.

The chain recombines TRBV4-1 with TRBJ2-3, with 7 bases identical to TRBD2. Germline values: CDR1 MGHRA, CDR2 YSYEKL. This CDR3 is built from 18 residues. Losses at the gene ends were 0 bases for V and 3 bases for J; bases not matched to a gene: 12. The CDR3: CASSQDRVWASGTDTQYF. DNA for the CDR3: TGCGCCAGCAGCCAAGATCGGGTTTGGGCTAGCGGTACAGATACGCAGTATTTT.

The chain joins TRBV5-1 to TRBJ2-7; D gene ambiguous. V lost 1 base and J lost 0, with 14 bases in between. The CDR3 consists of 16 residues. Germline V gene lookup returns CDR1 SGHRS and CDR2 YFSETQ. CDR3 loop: CASSLSTGVRSYEQYF. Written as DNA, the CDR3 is TGCGCCAGCAGCTTGTCAACTGGCGTACGCTCCTACGAGCAGTACTTC.

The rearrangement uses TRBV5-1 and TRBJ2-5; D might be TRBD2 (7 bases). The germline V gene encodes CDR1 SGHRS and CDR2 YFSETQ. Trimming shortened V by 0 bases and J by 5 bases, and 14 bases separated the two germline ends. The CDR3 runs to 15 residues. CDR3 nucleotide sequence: TGCGCCAGCAGCTTGGTGGCACAGGGAGGGGAGACCCAGTACTTC. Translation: CASSLVAQGGETQYF.

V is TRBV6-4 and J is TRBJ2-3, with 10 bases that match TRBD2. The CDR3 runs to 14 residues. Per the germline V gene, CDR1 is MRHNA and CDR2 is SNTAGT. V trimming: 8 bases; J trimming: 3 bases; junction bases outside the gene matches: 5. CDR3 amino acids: CASRAGGPTDTQYF. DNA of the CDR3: TGTGCCAGCCGAGCGGGAGGGCCTACAGATACGCAGTATTTT.

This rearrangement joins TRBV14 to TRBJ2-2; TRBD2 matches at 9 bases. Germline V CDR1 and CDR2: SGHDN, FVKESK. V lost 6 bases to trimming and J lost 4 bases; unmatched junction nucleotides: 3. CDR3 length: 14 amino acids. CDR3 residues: CASRSGLATGELFF. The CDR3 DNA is TGTGCCAGCAGGTCGGGACTAGCCACCGGGGAGCTGTTTTTT.

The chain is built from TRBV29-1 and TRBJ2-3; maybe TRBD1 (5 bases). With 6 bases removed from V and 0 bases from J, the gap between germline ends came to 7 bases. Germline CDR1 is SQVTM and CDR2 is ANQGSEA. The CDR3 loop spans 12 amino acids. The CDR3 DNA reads TGCAGCGTGACAGAAAGCACAGATACGCAGTATTTT. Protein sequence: CSVTESTDTQYF.

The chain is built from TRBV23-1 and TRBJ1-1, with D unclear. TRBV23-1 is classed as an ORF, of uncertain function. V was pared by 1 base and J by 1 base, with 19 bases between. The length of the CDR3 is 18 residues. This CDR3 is CASSQLLVAHTTNTEAFF. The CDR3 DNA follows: TGCGCCAGCAGTCAATTGCTGGTCGCTCATACCACGAACACTGAAGCTTTCTTT.

CDR3 sequence reads: CASNPYRVLENSYEQYF. CDR3 DNA: TGTGCCAGCAACCCATATCGGGTACTAGAGAACTCCTACGAGCAGTACTTC. V usage is TRBV9 and J usage is TRBJ2-7; possibly TRBD2 for D (5 bases). Trimming took 6 bases from V and 0 from J, leaving 22 bases between them. The CDR3 sequence is 17 residues long. CDR1 is SGDLS and CDR2 is YYNGEE in the germline V gene.

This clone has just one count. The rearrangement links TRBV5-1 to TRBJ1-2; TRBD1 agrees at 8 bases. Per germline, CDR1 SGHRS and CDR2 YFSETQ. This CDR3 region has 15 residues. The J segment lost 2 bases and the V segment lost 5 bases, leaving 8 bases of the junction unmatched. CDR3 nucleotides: TGCGCCAGCAGGGCAGGGGGCGTAGAAAACTATGGCTACACCTTC. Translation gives CASRAGGVENYGYTF. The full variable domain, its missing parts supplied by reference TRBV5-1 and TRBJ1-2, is KAGVTQTPRYLIKTRGQQVTLSCSPISGHRSVSWYQQTPGQGLQFLFEYFSETQRNKGNFPGRFSGRQFSNSRSEMNVSTLELGDSALYLCASRAGGVENYGYTFGSGTRLTVV.

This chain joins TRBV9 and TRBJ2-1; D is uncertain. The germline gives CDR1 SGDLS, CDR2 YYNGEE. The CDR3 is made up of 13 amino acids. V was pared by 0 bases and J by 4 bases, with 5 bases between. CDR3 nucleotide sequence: TGTGCCAGCAGCGTAGCCCTGTACAATGAGCAGTTCTTC. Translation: CASSVALYNEQFF.